The sequence of this T cell receptor beta chain was determined in a study of regulatory T cells in long-lasting Graves disease. Construction of TCR beta libraries relied on iRepertoire HTBI primers and on Arm-PCR targeting CDR3 regions. TCRdb reprocessed the multiplex PCR reads with MiXCR, giving one entry per CDR3 protein. The profile shows about 420,000 distinct CDR3 sequences, about 15% of them singletons. This clonotype showed up many times. Trimming stripped 7 bases from V and 0 bases from J, with 13 bases between. The length of the CDR3 is 14 residues. Germline V CDR1 and CDR2: SQVTM, ANQGSEA. Time point of the sample: newly diagnosed GD, antithyroid drugs for less than 3 months. Scientists built the TCR library using RNA that was extracted from PBMCs. The collection involved drawing approximately 9 milliliters of peripheral blood into EDTA tubes. The same data also contributed to another study, on T cells in Graves' hyperthyroidism and ophthalmopathy. As reported in that work: Criteria for exclusion of patients were uncontrolled infection, other autoimmune disease, pregnancy or lactation. Blood also contained most expanded thyroid clonotypes above 0.001. Ophthalmopathy could be told apart from stable hyperthyroidism with a 13 V-J model.

The material was peripheral blood mononuclear cells (PBMCs), obtained at new diagnosis, from a patient treated with antithyroid drugs. This receptor was obtained from a woman under 30 with Graves disease. The chain couples TRBV29-1 to TRBJ2-4; TRBD2 is a possible D gene (5 bases). CDR3 sequence reads: CSAAGRLAKNIQYF. The CDR3 DNA follows: TGCAGCGCGGCGGGCAGACTAGCCAAAAACATTCAGTACTTC.